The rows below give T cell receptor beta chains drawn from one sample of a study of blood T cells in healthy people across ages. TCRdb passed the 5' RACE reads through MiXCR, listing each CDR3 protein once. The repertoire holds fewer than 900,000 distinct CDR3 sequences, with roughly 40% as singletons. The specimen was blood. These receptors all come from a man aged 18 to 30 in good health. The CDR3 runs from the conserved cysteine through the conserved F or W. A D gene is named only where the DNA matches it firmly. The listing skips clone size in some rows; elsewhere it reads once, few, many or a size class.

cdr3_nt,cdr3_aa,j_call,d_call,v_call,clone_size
TGTGCCAGCAGGTGGGATGATGGCTACACCTTC,CASRWDDGYTF,TRBJ1-2,-,TRBV6-2/TRBV6-3,once
TGTGCCAGCAGTGAATACCCGGGGACCGGCGGCGATCAGCCCCAGCATTTT,CASSEYPGTGGDQPQHF,TRBJ1-5,-,TRBV25-1,-
TGTGCCAGCAGTCTCGTGGGGACCTCAGGAGATACGCAGTATTTT,CASSLVGTSGDTQYF,TRBJ2-3,-,TRBV7-3,many
TGTGCCAGCAGGCCGGGGGTCTCTGGAAACACCATATATTTT,CASRPGVSGNTIYF,TRBJ1-3,-,TRBV28,-
TGCAGTGCTAGGGGAAGCGGGGACGGACTTAACTATGGCTACACCTTC,CSARGSGDGLNYGYTF,TRBJ1-2,-,TRBV20-1,few
TGCGCCAGCAGCTCTAAACTAAGGACAGTACCCATTACTGAAGCTTTCTTT,CASSSKLRTVPITEAFF,TRBJ1-1,-,TRBV5-1,few
TGCAGTGCTACCCGACAGGGGAAGAATCAGCCCCAGCATTTT,CSATRQGKNQPQHF,TRBJ1-5,TRBD1,TRBV20-1,few
TGTGCCAGCAGTTCGTTTAGAGGACAGGGGTTGGGAGATACGCAGTATTTT,CASSSFRGQGLGDTQYF,TRBJ2-3,TRBD1,TRBV27,once
TGTGCCAGCAGCTTGTGGGCAGGGCAAGAGACCCAGTACTTC,CASSLWAGQETQYF,TRBJ2-5,-,TRBV5-6,few
TGTGCCAGCAGTTGGTGGGCAGGGGGTTCGGGGGAGCAGTACTTC,CASSWWAGGSGEQYF,TRBJ2-7,TRBD1,TRBV12-3/TRBV12-4,-
TGTGCCAGCAGCGTAGGCGGAGAGACCCAGTACTTC,CASSVGGETQYF,TRBJ2-5,-,TRBV9,many
TGTGCCAGCAGCGTAGTACCTGAGAACACCGGGGAGCTGTTTTTT,CASSVVPENTGELFF,TRBJ2-2,-,TRBV9,few
TGCGCCAGCAGCCCTTTCTCGGACAGGGGAAGTGGCTACACCTTC,CASSPFSDRGSGYTF,TRBJ1-2,TRBD1,TRBV4-3,many
TGTGCCAGCAGCCCGAACAGGGGCGGGGAGTCACCCCTCCACTTT,CASSPNRGGESPLHF,TRBJ1-6,TRBD1,TRBV12-3/TRBV12-4,few
TGCAGCGTCTCAGGGACAGTTCAGGGGGAGACCCAGTACTTC,CSVSGTVQGETQYF,TRBJ2-5,TRBD1,TRBV29-1,-
TGTGCCAGCAGTGGATCGACTCATCCCAAGAAGACCCAGTACTTC,CASSGSTHPKKTQYF,TRBJ2-5,-,TRBV25-1,-
TGTGCCAGCAGTTTTGGCGGCTTGCCAGAGCCCCAGCATTTT,CASSFGGLPEPQHF,TRBJ1-5,-,TRBV12-3/TRBV12-4,-
TGTGCCAGCAGCCAAGAGGCTTGGGGGAGGTATGGCTATGGCTACACCTTC,CASSQEAWGRYGYGYTF,TRBJ1-2,-,TRBV14,-
TGCGCCAGCAGTTTTGCAGGGACAGGGGGCAGGGGCACTGAAGCTTTCTTT,CASSFAGTGGRGTEAFF,TRBJ1-1,TRBD1,TRBV5-1,-
TGTGTCAGCATGGAGGGCCTTTTGGAGACCCAGTACTTC,CVSMEGLLETQYF,TRBJ2-5,-,TRBV27,-
TGTGCCAGCAGCTTAGTTCGCCAGGGTGATGGCTACACCTTC,CASSLVRQGDGYTF,TRBJ1-2,-,TRBV7-9,-
TGTGCCAGCAGTTCAAGCGGGGGGGCCACTAGCACAGATACGCAGTATTTT,CASSSSGGATSTDTQYF,TRBJ2-3,TRBD2,TRBV6-5,-
TGCAGTGCTCATGGGCGGGGTTTCACAGATACGCAGTATTTT,CSAHGRGFTDTQYF,TRBJ2-3,-,TRBV20-1,-
TGCAGCGTGCGGGACAGCCCAGACGAGACCCAGTACTTC,CSVRDSPDETQYF,TRBJ2-5,-,TRBV29-1,many
TGCGCCAGCAGCTTGGAGGTAGCGGGGGGGATCAATGAGCAGTTCTTC,CASSLEVAGGINEQFF,TRBJ2-1,TRBD2,TRBV5-1,few
TGTGCCAGCAGACCCCAGGGTTTTATCTACGAGCAGTACTTC,CASRPQGFIYEQYF,TRBJ2-7,-,TRBV6-5,many
TGTGCCACCCCTGGTGTCTGGGCTGAAGCTTTCTTT,CATPGVWAEAFF,TRBJ1-1,-,TRBV12-3/TRBV12-4,-
TGTGCCAGCAGTTTAGCGGCAGAAGATCCCTGTGGCTACACCTTC,CASSLAAEDPCGYTF,TRBJ1-2,-,TRBV12-3/TRBV12-4,-
TGTGCCAGCAGCCCTCCCCTGACAGGGAATCGGGAGACCCAGTACTTC,CASSPPLTGNRETQYF,TRBJ2-5,TRBD1,TRBV9,-
TGTGCCAGCAGCTCAACGACAGGGAATGAGCAGTTCTTC,CASSSTTGNEQFF,TRBJ2-1,TRBD1,TRBV5-6,few
TGTGCCAGCAGTTTATCGGGACCGTACAATGAGCAGTTCTTC,CASSLSGPYNEQFF,TRBJ2-1,-,TRBV27,many
TGCAGTGCCGCTACGACAGGGTGGGTTGAAAAACTGTTTTTT,CSAATTGWVEKLFF,TRBJ1-4,TRBD1,TRBV20-1,-
TGTGCCAGCAGCTCACCCCCGGGAGACGTGGGGCCCAATGGCTACACCTTC,CASSSPPGDVGPNGYTF,TRBJ1-2,-,TRBV7-2,-
TGTGCCAGCAGCTTGTGGTGGGGGGACAGGGAAAGCTACAATGAAAAACTGTTTTTT,CASSLWWGDRESYNEKLFF,TRBJ1-4,TRBD1,TRBV5-5,-
TGTGCCAGCAGTCGACAGGGGGGATCCGAGCAGTACTTC,CASSRQGGSEQYF,TRBJ2-7,TRBD1,TRBV5-4,-
TGCGCCAGCAGCTTGGGTTTTGGTAGCGGGAGTAATGAGCAGTTCTTC,CASSLGFGSGSNEQFF,TRBJ2-1,TRBD2,TRBV5-1,once
TGTGCCAGCGTCGGGGGACAGAACTATGGCTACACCTTC,CASVGGQNYGYTF,TRBJ1-2,TRBD1,TRBV12-3/TRBV12-4,-
TGTGCCAGCAGCCCTTCTGGCGGGGCCGAAGAGACCCAGTACTTC,CASSPSGGAEETQYF,TRBJ2-5,-,TRBV7-3,-
TGCGCCAGCAGCCAGCCGGGGGTCCCATACAATGAGCAGTTCTTC,CASSQPGVPYNEQFF,TRBJ2-1,-,TRBV4-3,-
TGTGCCAGCAGCTTAAGCCCCCAGCTGGCCTACAATGAGCAGTTCTTC,CASSLSPQLAYNEQFF,TRBJ2-1,-,TRBV7-2,-
TGCGCCAGCCGCCACGGAGGGGACTTAGGCACTGAAGCTTTCTTT,CASRHGGDLGTEAFF,TRBJ1-1,-,TRBV5-1,-
TGTGCCAGCAGTCCAACTAGCGGGAGAGACAATGAGCAGTACTTC,CASSPTSGRDNEQYF,TRBJ2-5,TRBD2,TRBV11-3,-
TGTGCCAGCAGCCGGGACCCCTCCATGAACACTGAAGCTTTCTTT,CASSRDPSMNTEAFF,TRBJ1-1,-,TRBV7-2,many
TGTGCCAGCAGCTTAACTAGCGGGGATAAATACAATGGGCAGTTCTTC,CASSLTSGDKYNGQFF,TRBJ2-1,TRBD2,TRBV7-9,-
TGCGCCAGCAGGGGACAGGGGCGGGGGCTGGGCACTGAAGTTTTCTTT,CASRGQGRGLGTEVFF,TRBJ1-1,TRBD1,TRBV4-1,-
TGTGCCAGCAGTTTAGGTCCAACTGAAGCTTTCTTT,CASSLGPTEAFF,TRBJ1-1,-,TRBV12-3/TRBV12-4,-
TGCATCCTCCGGGACACCAGCACAGAGACGCAGTATTTT,CILRDTSTETQYF,TRBJ2-3,-,TRBV29-1,-
TGTGCCAGCAGTCAGACAGGGTCCTACAAGCAGTACTTC,CASSQTGSYKQYF,TRBJ2-7,TRBD1,TRBV6-2/TRBV6-3,-